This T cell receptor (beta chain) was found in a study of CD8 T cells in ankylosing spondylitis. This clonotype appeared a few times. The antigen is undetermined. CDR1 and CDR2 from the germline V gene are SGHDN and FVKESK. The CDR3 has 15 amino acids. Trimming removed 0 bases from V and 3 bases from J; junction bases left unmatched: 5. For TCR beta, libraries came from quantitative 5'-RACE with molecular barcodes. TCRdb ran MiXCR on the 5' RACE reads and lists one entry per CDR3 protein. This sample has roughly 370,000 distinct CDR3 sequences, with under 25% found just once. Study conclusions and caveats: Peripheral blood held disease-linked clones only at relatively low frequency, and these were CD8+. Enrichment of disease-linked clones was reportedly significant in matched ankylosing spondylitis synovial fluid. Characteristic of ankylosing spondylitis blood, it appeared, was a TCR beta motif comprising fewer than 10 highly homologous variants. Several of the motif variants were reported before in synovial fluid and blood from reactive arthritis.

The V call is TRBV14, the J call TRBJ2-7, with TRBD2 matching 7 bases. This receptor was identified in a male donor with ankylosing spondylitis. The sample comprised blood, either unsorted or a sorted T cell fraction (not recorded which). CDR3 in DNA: TGTGCCAGCAGCCAAGATTGGGAGCGGGGCTACGAGCAGTACTTC. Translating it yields CASSQDWERGYEQYF.